This entry concerns a single T cell receptor beta chain. In the original analysis: Amplified reference gene primers provided the basis for estimating nucleated cell counts. TCRdb's copy holds only in-frame clones and misses some; the assay was immunoSEQ multiplex PCR. V and J calls and clone size are as listed in that table; D and trimming were resolved from the DNA. The data contain 150,000 or so clones, approximately 80% of them singletons. The sample is drawn from a study of blood T cell repertoires in COVID-19. The CDR3 totals 13 residues. Germline CDR1 SGHVS, CDR2 FQNEAQ. With 4 bases removed from V and 1 base from J, the gap between germline ends came to 7 bases.

This chain links TRBV7-8 with TRBJ1-1, with D uncertain. The receptor's source is a man between 65 and 85 years old who had recovered from COVID-19. The sequencing input was peripheral blood. The CDR3 loop is CASSSGSNTEAFF. CDR3 DNA sequence: TGTGCCAGCAGCTCCGGGTCGAACACTGAAGCTTTCTTT.